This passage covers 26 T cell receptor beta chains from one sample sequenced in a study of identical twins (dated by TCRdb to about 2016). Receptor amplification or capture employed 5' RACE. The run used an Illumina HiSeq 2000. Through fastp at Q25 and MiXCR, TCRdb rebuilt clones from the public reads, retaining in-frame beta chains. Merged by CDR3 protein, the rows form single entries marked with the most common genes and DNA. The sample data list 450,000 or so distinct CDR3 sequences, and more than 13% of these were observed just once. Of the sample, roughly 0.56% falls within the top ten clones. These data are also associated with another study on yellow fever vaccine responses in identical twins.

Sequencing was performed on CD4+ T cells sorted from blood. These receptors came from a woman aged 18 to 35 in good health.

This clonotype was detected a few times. The CDR3, as DNA: TGTGCCAGCAGCACGCCTCGGACAGGGAAAGAGACCCAGTACTTC. Its translation is CASSTPRTGKETQYF. The chain links TRBV9 to TRBJ2-5; 8 bases line up with TRBD1. The ends lost 4 bases at V and 3 bases at J; junction bases unmatched: 8. CDR3 length equals 15 residues. The germline gives CDR1 SGDLS, CDR2 YYNGEE.

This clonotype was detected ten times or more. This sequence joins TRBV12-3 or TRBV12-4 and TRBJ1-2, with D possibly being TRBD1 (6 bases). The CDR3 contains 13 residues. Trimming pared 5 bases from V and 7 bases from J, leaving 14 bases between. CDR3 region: CASSPGGTSGYTF. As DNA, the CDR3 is TGTGCCAGCAGTCCTGGGGGCACAAGTGGCTACACCTTC.

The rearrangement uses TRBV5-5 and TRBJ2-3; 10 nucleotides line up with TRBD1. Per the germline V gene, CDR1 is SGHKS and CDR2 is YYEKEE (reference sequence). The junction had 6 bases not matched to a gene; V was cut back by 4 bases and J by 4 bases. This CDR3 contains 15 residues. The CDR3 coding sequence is TGTGCCAGCAGCATGGACAGGGGGTTGTCAGATACGCAGTATTTT. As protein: CASSMDRGLSDTQYF. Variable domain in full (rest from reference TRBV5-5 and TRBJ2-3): DAGVTQSPTHLIKTRGQQVTLRCSPISGHKSVSWYQQVLGQGPQFIFQYYEKEERGRGNFPDRFSARQFPNYSSELNVNALLLGDSALYLCASSMDRGLSDTQYFGPGTRLTVL.

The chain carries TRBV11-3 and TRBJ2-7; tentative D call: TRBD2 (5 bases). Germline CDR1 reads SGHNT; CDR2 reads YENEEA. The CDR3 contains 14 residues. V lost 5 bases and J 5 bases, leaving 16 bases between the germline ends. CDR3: CASSPRGRGNEQYF. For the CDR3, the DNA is TGTGCCAGCAGCCCCCGCGGACGGGGAAACGAGCAGTACTTC.

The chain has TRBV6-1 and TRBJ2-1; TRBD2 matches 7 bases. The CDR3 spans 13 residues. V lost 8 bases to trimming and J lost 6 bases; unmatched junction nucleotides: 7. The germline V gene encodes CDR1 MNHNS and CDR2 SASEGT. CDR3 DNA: TGTGCCAGCTGGGGAGGGGTTGGCAATGAGCAGTTCTTC. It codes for CASWGGVGNEQFF.

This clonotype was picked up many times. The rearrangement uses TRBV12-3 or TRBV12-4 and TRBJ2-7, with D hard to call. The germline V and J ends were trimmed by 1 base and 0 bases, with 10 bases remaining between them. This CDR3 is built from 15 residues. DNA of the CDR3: TGTGCCAGCAGTTTAGGGGTGCAGAGCTCCTACGAGCAGTACTTC. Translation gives CASSLGVQSSYEQYF.

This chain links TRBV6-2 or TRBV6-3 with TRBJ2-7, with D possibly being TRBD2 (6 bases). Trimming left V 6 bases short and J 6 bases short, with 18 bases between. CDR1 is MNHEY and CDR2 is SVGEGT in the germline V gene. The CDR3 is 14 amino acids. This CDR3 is CASRKSAGIGEQYF. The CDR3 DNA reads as TGTGCCAGCAGAAAATCGGCGGGGATAGGCGAGCAGTACTTC.

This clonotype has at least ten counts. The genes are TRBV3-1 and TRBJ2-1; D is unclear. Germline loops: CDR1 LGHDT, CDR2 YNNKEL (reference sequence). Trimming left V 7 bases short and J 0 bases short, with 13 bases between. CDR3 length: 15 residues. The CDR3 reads CASTPYSLSYNEQFF. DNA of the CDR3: TGTGCCAGCACCCCTTACTCCCTCTCCTACAATGAGCAGTTCTTC.

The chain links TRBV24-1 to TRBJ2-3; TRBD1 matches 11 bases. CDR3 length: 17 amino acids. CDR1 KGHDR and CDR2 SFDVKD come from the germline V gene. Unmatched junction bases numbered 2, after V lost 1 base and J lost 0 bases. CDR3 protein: CATSDFGTGGSTDTQYF. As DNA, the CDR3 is TGTGCCACCAGTGATTTCGGGACAGGGGGGAGCACAGATACGCAGTATTTT.

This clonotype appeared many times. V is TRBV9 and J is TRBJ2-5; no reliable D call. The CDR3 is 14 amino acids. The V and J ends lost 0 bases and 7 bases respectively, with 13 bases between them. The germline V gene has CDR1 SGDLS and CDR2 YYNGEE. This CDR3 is CASSVGGEIGTQYF. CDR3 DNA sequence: TGTGCCAGCAGCGTAGGAGGAGAGATTGGGACCCAGTACTTC.

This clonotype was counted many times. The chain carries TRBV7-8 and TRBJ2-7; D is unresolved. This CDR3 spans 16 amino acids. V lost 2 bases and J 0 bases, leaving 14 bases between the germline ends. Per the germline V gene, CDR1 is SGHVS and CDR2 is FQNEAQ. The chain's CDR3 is CASSLKVASSSYEQYF. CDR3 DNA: TGTGCCAGCAGCTTAAAAGTAGCCTCCAGCTCCTACGAGCAGTACTTC.

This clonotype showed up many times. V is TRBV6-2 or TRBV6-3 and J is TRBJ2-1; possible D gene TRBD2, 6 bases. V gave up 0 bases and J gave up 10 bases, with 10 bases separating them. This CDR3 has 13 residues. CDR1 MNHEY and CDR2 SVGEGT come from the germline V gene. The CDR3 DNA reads TGTGCCAGCAGTTACTCAGGGACTTGGGAGCAGTTCTTC. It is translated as CASSYSGTWEQFF.

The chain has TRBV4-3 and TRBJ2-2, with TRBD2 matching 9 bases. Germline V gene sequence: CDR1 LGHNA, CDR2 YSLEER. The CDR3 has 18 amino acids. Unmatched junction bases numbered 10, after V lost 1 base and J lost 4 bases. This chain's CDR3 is CASSQVSSGRTSTGELFF. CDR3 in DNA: TGCGCCAGCAGCCAAGTTTCCAGCGGGAGGACTAGCACCGGGGAGCTGTTTTTT.

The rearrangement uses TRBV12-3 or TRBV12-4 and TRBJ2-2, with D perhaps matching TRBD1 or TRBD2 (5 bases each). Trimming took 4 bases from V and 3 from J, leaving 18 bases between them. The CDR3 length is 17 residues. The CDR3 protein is CASSSNRDPLYTGELFF. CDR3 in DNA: TGTGCCAGCAGTTCAAACCGGGACCCCCTTTACACCGGGGAGCTGTTTTTT.

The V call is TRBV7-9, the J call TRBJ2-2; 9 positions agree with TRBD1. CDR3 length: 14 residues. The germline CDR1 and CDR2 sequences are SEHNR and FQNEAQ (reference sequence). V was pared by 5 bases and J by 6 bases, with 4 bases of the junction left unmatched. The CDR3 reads CASSARQGAGELFF. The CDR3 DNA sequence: TGTGCCAGCAGCGCAAGACAGGGGGCCGGGGAGCTGTTTTTT.

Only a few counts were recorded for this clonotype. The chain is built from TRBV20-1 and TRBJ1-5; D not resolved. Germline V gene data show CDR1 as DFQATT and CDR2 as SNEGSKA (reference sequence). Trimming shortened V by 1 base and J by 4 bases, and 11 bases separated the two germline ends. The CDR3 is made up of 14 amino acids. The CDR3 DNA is TGCAGTGCTAGAGGGGCAGGACGGAATCAGCCCCAGCATTTT. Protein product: CSARGAGRNQPQHF.

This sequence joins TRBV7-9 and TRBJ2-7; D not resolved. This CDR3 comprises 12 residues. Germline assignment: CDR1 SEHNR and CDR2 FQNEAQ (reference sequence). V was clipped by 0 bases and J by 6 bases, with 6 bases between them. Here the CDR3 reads CASSLAQREQYF. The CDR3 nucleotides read TGTGCCAGCAGCTTAGCCCAGCGCGAGCAGTACTTC.

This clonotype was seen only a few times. The CDR3: CASSLSWEATYEQYF. In nucleotides, the CDR3 is TGTGCCAGCAGTTTATCGTGGGAGGCAACCTACGAGCAGTACTTC. The chain has TRBV28 and TRBJ2-7; maybe TRBD2 (6 bases). The CDR3 contains 15 residues. Trimming took 1 base from V and 2 from J, leaving 12 bases between them. Germline V CDR1 and CDR2: MDHEN, SYDVKM.

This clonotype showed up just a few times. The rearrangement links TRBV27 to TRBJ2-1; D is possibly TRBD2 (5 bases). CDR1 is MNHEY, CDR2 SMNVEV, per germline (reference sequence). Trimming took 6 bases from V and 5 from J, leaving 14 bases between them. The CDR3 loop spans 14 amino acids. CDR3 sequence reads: CASRRARENNEQFF. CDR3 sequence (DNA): TGTGCCAGCAGGAGGGCTAGGGAAAACAATGAGCAGTTCTTC.

This CDR3 reads CASSLSGGRKDSPLHF. The CDR3 DNA reads TGTGCCAGCAGTTTATCGGGGGGCAGGAAAGATTCACCCCTCCACTTT. The V gene is TRBV28, the J gene TRBJ1-6, with a weak D call TRBD1 (6 bases). This CDR3 contains 16 residues. CDR1 MDHEN and CDR2 SYDVKM come from the germline V gene. The germline V and J ends were trimmed by 1 base and 8 bases, with 15 bases remaining between them.

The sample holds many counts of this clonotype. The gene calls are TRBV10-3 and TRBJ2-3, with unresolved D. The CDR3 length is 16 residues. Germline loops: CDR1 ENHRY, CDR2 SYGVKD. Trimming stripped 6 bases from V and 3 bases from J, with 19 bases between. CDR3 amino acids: CAIRNRVVSATDTQYF. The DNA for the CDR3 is TGTGCCATCAGGAATAGGGTTGTCTCTGCGACAGATACGCAGTATTTT.

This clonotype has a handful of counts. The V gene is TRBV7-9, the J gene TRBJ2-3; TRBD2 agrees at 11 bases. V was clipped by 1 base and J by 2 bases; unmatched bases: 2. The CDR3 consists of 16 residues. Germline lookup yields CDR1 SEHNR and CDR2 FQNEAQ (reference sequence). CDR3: CASSLELAGDTDTQYF. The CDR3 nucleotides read TGTGCCAGCAGCTTAGAACTAGCGGGAGACACAGATACGCAGTATTTT.

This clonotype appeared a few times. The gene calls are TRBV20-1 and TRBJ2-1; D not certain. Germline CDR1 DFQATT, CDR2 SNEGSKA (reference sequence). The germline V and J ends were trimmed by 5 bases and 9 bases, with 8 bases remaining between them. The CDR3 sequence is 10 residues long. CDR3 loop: CSAQPVEQFF. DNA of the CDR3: TGCAGTGCTCAGCCAGTTGAGCAGTTCTTC.

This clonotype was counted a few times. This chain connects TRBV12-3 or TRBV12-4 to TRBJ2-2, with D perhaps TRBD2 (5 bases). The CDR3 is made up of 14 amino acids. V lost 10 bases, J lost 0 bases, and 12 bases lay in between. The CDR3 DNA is TGTGCCACCAGGACTGGTACGAACACCGGGGAGCTGTTTTTT. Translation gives CATRTGTNTGELFF.

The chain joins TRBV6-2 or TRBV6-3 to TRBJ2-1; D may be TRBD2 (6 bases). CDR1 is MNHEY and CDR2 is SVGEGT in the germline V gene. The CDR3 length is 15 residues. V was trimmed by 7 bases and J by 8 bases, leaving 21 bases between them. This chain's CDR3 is CASIGLVEGRDEQFF. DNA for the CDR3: TGTGCCAGCATCGGCTTAGTGGAGGGGCGTGATGAGCAGTTCTTC.

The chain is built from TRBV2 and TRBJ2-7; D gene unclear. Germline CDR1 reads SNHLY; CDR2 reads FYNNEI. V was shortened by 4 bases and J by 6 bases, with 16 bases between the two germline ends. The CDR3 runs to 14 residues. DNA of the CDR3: TGTGCCAGCAGTGCTAAAACGATCTACGTCGAGCAGTACTTC. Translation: CASSAKTIYVEQYF.